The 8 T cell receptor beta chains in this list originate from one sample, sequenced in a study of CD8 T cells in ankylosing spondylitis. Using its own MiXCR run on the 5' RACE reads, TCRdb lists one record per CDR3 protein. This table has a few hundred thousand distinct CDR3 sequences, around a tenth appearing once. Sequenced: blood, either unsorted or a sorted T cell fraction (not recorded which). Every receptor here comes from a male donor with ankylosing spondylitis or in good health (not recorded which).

The chain's CDR3 is CASSSFFGGVYGYTF. In DNA form, the CDR3 reads TGTGCCAGCAGTTCATTTTTCGGGGGAGTCTATGGCTACACCTTC. The V and J genes are TRBV6-5 and TRBJ1-2; a possible D gene is TRBD1 (5 bases). CDR1 and CDR2 (germline): MNHEY, SVGAGI. The V end lost 4 bases, the J end lost 4 bases, and 16 bases lay between the germline ends. The CDR3 has 15 amino acids.

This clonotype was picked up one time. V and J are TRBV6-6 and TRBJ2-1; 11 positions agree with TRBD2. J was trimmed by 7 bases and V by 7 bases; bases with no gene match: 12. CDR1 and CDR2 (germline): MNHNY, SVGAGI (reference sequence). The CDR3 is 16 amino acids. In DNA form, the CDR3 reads TGTGCCAGCATGAGGGGGGTAGCGGGAGGGCCAAATGAGCAGTTCTTC. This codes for CASMRGVAGGPNEQFF.

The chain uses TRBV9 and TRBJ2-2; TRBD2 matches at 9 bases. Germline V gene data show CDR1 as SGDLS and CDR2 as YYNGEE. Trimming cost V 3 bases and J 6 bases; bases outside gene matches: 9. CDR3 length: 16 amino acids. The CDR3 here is CASSARSGLAAGELFF. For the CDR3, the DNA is TGTGCCAGCAGCGCCCGATCGGGACTAGCAGCCGGGGAGCTGTTTTTT.

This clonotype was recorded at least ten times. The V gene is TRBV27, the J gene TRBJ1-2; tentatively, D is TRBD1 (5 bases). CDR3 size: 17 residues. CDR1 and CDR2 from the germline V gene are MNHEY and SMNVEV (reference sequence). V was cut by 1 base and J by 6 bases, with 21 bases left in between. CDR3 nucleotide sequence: TGTGCCAGCAGTTTATTGTTCGGCCCAGGGTCGAAGGATGGCTACACCTTC. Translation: CASSLLFGPGSKDGYTF.

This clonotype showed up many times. The CDR3 spells CASSLGGQTQYF. In DNA, the CDR3 is TGCGCCAGCAGCTTGGGGGGGCAGACCCAGTACTTC. The gene calls are TRBV5-1 and TRBJ2-5, with D perhaps TRBD1 (6 bases). The germline V and J ends were trimmed by 0 bases and 6 bases, with 6 bases remaining between them. Germline values: CDR1 SGHRS, CDR2 YFSETQ. The CDR3 sequence is 12 residues long.

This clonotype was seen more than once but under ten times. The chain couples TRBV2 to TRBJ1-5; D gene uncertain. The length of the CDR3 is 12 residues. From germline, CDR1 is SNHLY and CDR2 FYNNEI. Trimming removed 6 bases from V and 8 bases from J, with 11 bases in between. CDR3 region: CASRLAAEPQHF. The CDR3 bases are TGTGCCAGCAGGTTGGCCGCCGAGCCCCAGCATTTT.

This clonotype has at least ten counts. The CDR3 reads CSAGGRSTYEQYF. CDR3 DNA sequence: TGCAGTGCGGGCGGGAGGTCAACCTACGAGCAGTACTTC. This chain uses TRBV20-1 with TRBJ2-7; the match to TRBD2 covers 8 bases. V lost 6 bases and J lost 2; bases outside the gene matches: 6. CDR3 length: 13 residues. Germline lookup yields CDR1 DFQATT and CDR2 SNEGSKA (reference sequence).

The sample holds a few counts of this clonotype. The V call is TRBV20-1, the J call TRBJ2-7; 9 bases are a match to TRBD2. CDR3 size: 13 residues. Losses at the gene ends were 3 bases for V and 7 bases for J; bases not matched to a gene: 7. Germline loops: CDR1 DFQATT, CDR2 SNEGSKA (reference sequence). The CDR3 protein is CSASVAGVEEQYF. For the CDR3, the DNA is TGCAGTGCTAGCGTAGCGGGAGTGGAAGAGCAGTACTTC.